The 20 T cell receptor beta chains below were found in one sample sequenced in a study of shared clonotypes between healthy human individuals. Libraries were prepared by immunoSEQ multiplex PCR; TCRdb keeps only in-frame clonotypes and omits some of them. Of 2 million to 2.5 million clones listed, 90% to 95% were seen once; the top ten hold 0.13%. The specimen was naive CD4+ T cells sorted from blood. The subset here: CD45RA+ positively selected. These receptors came from a man between 18 and 35 years old in good health.

This clone appeared once. The V gene is TRBV11-2, the J gene TRBJ2-7; TRBD2 matches at 13 bases. The CDR3 runs to 16 residues. The germline gives CDR1 SGHAT, CDR2 FQNNGV. After removal of 6 bases from V and 2 bases from J, the junction contained 7 bases not matched to a gene. The CDR3 loop is CASSLTSGGTPYEQYF. CDR3 bases: TGTGCCAGCAGTTTGACTAGCGGGGGGACGCCCTACGAGCAGTACTTC. The full variable domain, its missing parts supplied by reference TRBV11-2 and TRBJ2-7, is EAGVAQSPRYKIIEKRQSVAFWCNPISGHATLYWYQQILGQGPKLLIQFQNNGVVDDSQLPKDRFSAERLKGVDSTLKIQPAKLEDSAVYLCASSLTSGGTPYEQYFGPGTRLTVT.

The rearrangement links TRBV7-2 to TRBJ1-4; D may be TRBD1 (5 bases). The V and J ends lost 5 bases and 4 bases respectively, with 11 bases between them. This CDR3 contains 14 residues. CDR1 and CDR2 (germline): SGHTA, FQGNSA. The CDR3, as DNA: TGTGCCAGCAGCAAGGGACCGAGTAATGAAAAACTGTTTTTT. Translating it yields CASSKGPSNEKLFF.

This clone was recorded only once. V is TRBV4-3 and J is TRBJ2-1, with 9 positions matching TRBD2. With 0 bases clipped from V and 4 bases from J, the junction kept 7 bases outside the gene matches. This CDR3 has 17 amino acids. The germline gives CDR1 LGHNA, CDR2 YSLEER. The chain's CDR3 is CASSQDGASGIYNEQFF. The CDR3 nucleotides read TGCGCCAGCAGCCAAGATGGGGCTAGCGGGATTTACAATGAGCAGTTCTTC.

The genes are TRBV27 and TRBJ1-5; possibly TRBD1 for D (5 bases). This CDR3 region has 14 residues. V was shortened by 4 bases and J by 5 bases, with 12 bases between the two germline ends. CDR1 is MNHEY, CDR2 SMNVEV, per germline (reference sequence). The CDR3, as DNA: TGTGCCAGCAGTTCAGGACAAAAATATCAGCCCCAGCATTTT. Residues: CASSSGQKYQPQHF.

The J gene is TRBJ2-7, the V gene TRBV5-1; D could derive from TRBD1 or TRBD2 (5 bases each). Germline V gene data show CDR1 as SGHRS and CDR2 as YFSETQ. Trimming removed 3 bases from V and 5 bases from J, with 9 bases in between. This CDR3 contains 12 residues. The CDR3 DNA is TGCGCCAGCAGCTCTTGGGGACACGAGCAGTACTTC. Protein sequence: CASSSWGHEQYF. The full variable domain, with the rest looked up from reference TRBV5-1 and TRBJ2-7, is KAGVTQTPRYLIKTRGQQVTLSCSPISGHRSVSWYQQTPGQGLQFLFEYFSETQRNKGNFPGRFSGRQFSNSRSEMNVSTLELGDSALYLCASSSWGHEQYFGPGTRLTVT.

This chain joins TRBV7-9 and TRBJ2-7; 9 bases line up with TRBD1. With 3 bases clipped from V and 6 bases from J, the junction kept 3 bases outside the gene matches. CDR3 length equals 13 residues. Germline loops: CDR1 SEHNR, CDR2 FQNEAQ (reference sequence). This CDR3 is CASSFLQGAEQYF. The CDR3 region has the DNA TGTGCCAGCAGCTTTCTACAGGGGGCCGAGCAGTACTTC.

V usage is TRBV2 and J usage is TRBJ1-1; TRBD1 matches at 8 bases. CDR1 is SNHLY and CDR2 is FYNNEI in the germline V gene. J gave up 1 base and V 7 bases, and 5 bases lay outside the gene matches. This CDR3 is built from 14 residues. In DNA form, the CDR3 reads TGTGCCAGCATCAGGGGGCGCGAGAACACTGAAGCTTTCTTT. It specifies CASIRGRENTEAFF.

The chain joins TRBV4-3 to TRBJ2-1, with TRBD2 matching over 8 bases. V lost 2 bases to trimming and J lost 2 bases; unmatched junction nucleotides: 14. Germline V gives CDR1 LGHNA, CDR2 YSLEER. The CDR3 runs 19 residues. The CDR3 DNA reads TGCGCCAGCAGCCAAAGGGGAAGTACTAGCGGTGGCGCCTACAATGAGCAGTTCTTC. Translation: CASSQRGSTSGGAYNEQFF.

The rearrangement joins TRBV19 to TRBJ1-2; TRBD1 aligns across 11 bases. Trimming cost V 9 bases and J 2 bases; bases outside gene matches: 2. This CDR3 spans 13 amino acids. From germline, CDR1 is LNHDA and CDR2 SQIVND (reference sequence). The CDR3 region is CASGDRGNYGYTF. For the CDR3, the DNA is TGTGCCAGCGGGGACAGGGGGAACTATGGCTACACCTTC.

The V call is TRBV9, the J call TRBJ1-6, with 8 bases lining up with TRBD1. In germline, CDR1 is SGDLS, CDR2 YYNGEE. CDR3 length equals 14 residues. Trimming at V came to 7 bases and at J to 6 bases, leaving 6 bases not matched to a gene. DNA of the CDR3: TGTGCCAGCTCACCGGACAGGGTTAATTCACCCCTCCACTTT. Residues: CASSPDRVNSPLHF.

This chain joins TRBV5-4 and TRBJ2-7; possible D gene TRBD1, 6 bases. Trimming cost V 4 bases and J 1 base, with 12 bases left between them. The V gene's germline CDR1 is SGHNT and CDR2 YYREEE (reference sequence). The CDR3 runs to 14 residues. CDR3 DNA: TGTGCCAGCAGCAACGGGACATCATCCTACGAGCAGTACTTC. Its translation is CASSNGTSSYEQYF.

This chain joins TRBV2 and TRBJ1-3; 7 bases match TRBD1. Germline values: CDR1 SNHLY, CDR2 FYNNEI. The CDR3 is 14 amino acids. With 5 bases clipped from V and 2 bases from J, the junction kept 3 bases outside the gene matches. CDR3 loop: CASSSQGAGNTIYF. In DNA, the CDR3 is TGTGCCAGCAGTTCCCAGGGGGCTGGAAACACCATATATTTT.

The chain recombines TRBV28 with TRBJ1-3; D is uncertain. The germline V and J ends were trimmed by 7 bases and 4 bases, with 8 bases remaining between them. The germline CDR1 and CDR2 sequences are MDHEN and SYDVKM. This CDR3 comprises 12 residues. The CDR3 region is CASTLKGNTIYF. The CDR3 bases are TGTGCCAGCACCTTGAAGGGAAACACCATATATTTT. Supplemented by reference TRBV28 and TRBJ1-3, the full variable domain reads DVKVTQSSRYLVKRTGEKVFLECVQDMDHENMFWYRQDPGLGLRLIYFSYDVKMKEKGDIPEGYSVSREKKERFSLILESASTNQTSMYLCASTLKGNTIYFGEGSWLTVV.

This clone appeared once. The chain couples TRBV9 to TRBJ2-1, with 8 positions matching TRBD2. The CDR3 has 15 amino acids. In germline, CDR1 is SGDLS, CDR2 YYNGEE. Trimming took 3 bases from V and 7 from J; bases not matched to a gene: 9. CDR3 sequence (DNA): TGTGCCAGCAGCGAGGGACTAGGGGCGGCAAATGAGCAGTTCTTC. The encoded protein is CASSEGLGAANEQFF.

The gene calls are TRBV6-6 and TRBJ2-7; tentative D call: TRBD1 (6 bases). The CDR3 runs 13 residues. V dropped 5 bases and J dropped 3 bases, with 11 bases sitting between them. Germline V gene lookup returns CDR1 MNHNY and CDR2 SVGAGI (reference sequence). The CDR3 reads CASSILTGYEQYF. For the CDR3, the DNA is TGTGCCAGCAGTATCCTGACAGGCTACGAGCAGTACTTC.

J is TRBJ1-5 and V is TRBV28; 8 nucleotides match TRBD1. The CDR3 runs to 15 residues. The germline CDR1 and CDR2 sequences are MDHEN and SYDVKM. After removal of 6 bases from V and 2 bases from J, the junction contained 6 bases not matched to a gene. The DNA of the CDR3 is TGTGCCAGCAGCCCACAGGGGGGAGGCAATCAGCCCCAGCATTTT. It is translated as CASSPQGGGNQPQHF.

The genes are TRBV10-3 and TRBJ2-3; D uncertain. Deletions cut 6 bases from V and 0 bases from J, with 10 bases between. Looked up from germline, CDR1 is ENHRY and CDR2 is SYGVKD. The CDR3 runs 14 residues. The CDR3 region is CAIRKDISTDTQYF. CDR3 DNA sequence: TGTGCCATCAGAAAAGACATTAGCACAGATACGCAGTATTTT.

About this clone itself: Additional DNA sequences in this sample encode the identical CDR3. V is TRBV5-1 and J is TRBJ2-3; D is ambiguous. The CDR3 runs to 12 residues. Looked up from germline, CDR1 is SGHRS and CDR2 is YFSETQ. V was clipped by 2 bases and J by 5 bases, with 6 bases between them. The CDR3 reads CASSFPGDTQYF. The CDR3 DNA sequence: TGCGCCAGCAGCTTCCCAGGAGATACGCAGTATTTT.

Note on this clone: This same CDR3 is encoded by further DNA sequences in the sample. The genes are TRBV6-1 and TRBJ2-7; TRBD1 matches at 8 bases. There are 14 residues in the CDR3. With 5 bases clipped from V and 2 bases from J, the junction kept 5 bases outside the gene matches. Germline V gene sequence: CDR1 MNHNS, CDR2 SASEGT. The CDR3 loop is CASSSRTGTYEQYF. CDR3 DNA: TGTGCCAGCAGTTCCCGGACAGGGACCTACGAGCAGTACTTC.

The genes are TRBV7-9 and TRBJ2-3, with D hard to call. V was cut by 5 bases and J by 4 bases, with 19 bases left in between. The CDR3 loop spans 16 amino acids. The germline gives CDR1 SEHNR, CDR2 FQNEAQ (reference sequence). CDR3 in amino acids: CASSLTRNNGPDTQYF. The CDR3 DNA sequence: TGTGCCAGCAGCCTTACGCGGAATAACGGTCCAGATACGCAGTATTTT.